These 31 T cell receptor beta chains originate from one sample sequenced in a study of blood T cell repertoires in COVID-19. Profiling relied on immunoSEQ multiplex PCR, and the TCRdb table lists in-frame clones only, not all of them. The sample yields around 100,000 clones, about 90% seen once. The sequenced material came from peripheral blood. The source of these receptors is a human donor in a cohort sampled during active COVID-19.

This chain uses TRBV4-1 with TRBJ1-4; D uncertain. CDR3 size: 18 residues. V lost 1 base to trimming and J lost 0 bases, with 15 bases between them. Germline CDR1 MGHRA, CDR2 YSYEKL. The CDR3 nucleotides read TGCGCCAGCAGCCAAGGTTTTAGGGAGCTTTCAACTAATGAAAAACTGTTTTTT. This sequence encodes CASSQGFRELSTNEKLFF.

This chain connects TRBV7-8 to TRBJ2-3, with a weak D call TRBD1 (5 bases). Germline-derived CDR1 and CDR2 are SGHVS and FQNEAQ. V dropped 3 bases and J dropped 6 bases, with 10 bases sitting between them. There are 13 residues in the CDR3. The CDR3 DNA is TGTGCCAGCAGCTTGTCAGGGAAGGATACGCAGTATTTT. This translates into CASSLSGKDTQYF.

This sequence joins TRBV19 and TRBJ2-3, with TRBD1 matching over 9 bases. Unmatched junction bases numbered 8, after V lost 11 bases and J lost 2 bases. The CDR3 sequence is 14 residues long. Per germline, CDR1 LNHDA and CDR2 SQIVND (reference sequence). The CDR3 region is CAASGTGHTDTQYF. Here the CDR3 DNA reads TGTGCCGCTTCCGGGACAGGGCACACAGATACGCAGTATTTT.

The genes are TRBV24-1 and TRBJ2-1, with 10 nucleotides matching TRBD1. V shed 3 bases, J shed 8 bases, and the junction held 9 bases outside the gene matches. CDR1 KGHDR and CDR2 SFDVKD come from the germline V gene. The CDR3 length is 16 residues. DNA for the CDR3: TGTGCCACCAGTGATCCAGGACAGGGGGGCCTCCATGAGCAGTTCTTC. Translation: CATSDPGQGGLHEQFF.

The V and J genes are TRBV15 and TRBJ2-1; D is perhaps TRBD2 (6 bases). CDR1 is LNHNV and CDR2 is YYDKDF in the germline V gene (reference sequence). The V and J ends lost 3 bases and 0 bases respectively, with 27 bases between them. CDR3 length: 21 residues. CDR3 loop: CATSRGLLAKDALHSYNEQFF. The CDR3 bases are TGTGCCACCAGCAGGGGACTCTTAGCGAAGGACGCATTACACTCCTACAATGAGCAGTTCTTC. The full variable domain, its missing parts supplied by reference TRBV15 and TRBJ2-1, is DAMVIQNPRYQVTQFGKPVTLSCSQTLNHNVMYWYQQKSSQAPKLLFHYYDKDFNNEADTPDNFQSRRPNTSFCFLDIRSPGLGDTAMYLCATSRGLLAKDALHSYNEQFFGPGTRLTVL.

The rearrangement joins TRBV7-2 to TRBJ2-3, with 7 bases aligning to TRBD1. Germline V gene sequence: CDR1 SGHTA, CDR2 FQGNSA. V dropped 0 bases and J dropped 8; count of bases not matched to a gene: 8. The CDR3 runs to 15 residues. CDR3 region: CASSLAGTAPGTQYF. CDR3 nucleotide sequence: TGTGCCAGCAGCTTAGCGGGGACAGCCCCAGGTACGCAGTATTTT.

V gene TRBV5-1 combines with J gene TRBJ1-1, with a tentative D call TRBD1 (6 bases). CDR3 length: 15 residues. From germline, CDR1 is SGHRS and CDR2 YFSETQ. V lost 7 bases and J lost 1, with 17 bases in between. The CDR3 reads CASFLGTTGNTEAFF. CDR3 nucleotide sequence: TGCGCCAGCTTCCTGGGAACGACAGGGAACACTGAAGCTTTCTTT.

This sequence joins TRBV6-5 and TRBJ2-7; 12 bases are a match to TRBD1. J gave up 4 bases and V 6 bases, and 4 bases lay outside the gene matches. Germline V gene lookup returns CDR1 MNHEY and CDR2 SVGAGI. CDR3 length: 14 residues. The CDR3 is CASRKGQGAYEQYF. CDR3 sequence (DNA): TGTGCCAGCAGAAAGGGACAGGGGGCTTACGAGCAGTACTTC.

The chain uses TRBV6-4 and TRBJ2-1; 7 bases line up with TRBD2. The CDR3 extends over 14 amino acids. Germline V lookup: CDR1 MRHNA, CDR2 SNTAGT. The V and J ends lost 4 bases and 7 bases, in that order; junction bases with no gene match: 7. The CDR3, as DNA: TGTGCCAGCAGTGCCTCCCGGGGAGGGAATGAGCAGTTCTTC. It translates to CASSASRGGNEQFF.

The CDR3 here is CASSGRGYGYTF. The CDR3 DNA sequence: TGTGCCAGCAGCGGGAGAGGGTATGGCTACACCTTC. The rearrangement uses TRBV2 and TRBJ1-2; D gene unclear. Germline values: CDR1 SNHLY, CDR2 FYNNEI. The CDR3 contains 12 residues. Trimming pared 6 bases from V and 5 bases from J, leaving 10 bases between.

The CDR3 nucleotides read TGCGCCAGCAGCCCTGAGGGACTGGGCTATGGCTACACCTTC. As protein: CASSPEGLGYGYTF. V and J are TRBV5-1 and TRBJ1-2; possible D gene TRBD1, 5 bases. This CDR3 contains 14 residues. V dropped 4 bases and J dropped 4 bases, with 14 bases sitting between them. In germline, CDR1 is SGHRS, CDR2 YFSETQ.

This sequence joins TRBV7-2 and TRBJ2-3; D is perhaps TRBD1 (6 bases). This CDR3 is built from 16 residues. Trimming removed 1 base at V and 3 bases at J, with 14 bases between. CDR1 and CDR2 from the germline V gene are SGHTA and FQGNSA. The CDR3 bases are TGTGCCAGCAGCTTAGGAGGGGGACCGCGGACAGATACGCAGTATTTT. Translating it yields CASSLGGGPRTDTQYF.

The chain uses TRBV18 and TRBJ2-6; D possibly corresponds to TRBD1 (6 bases). V gave up 5 bases and J gave up 0 bases, with 8 bases separating them. Germline V gene data show CDR1 as KGHSH and CDR2 as LQKENI. The CDR3 is made up of 15 amino acids. The CDR3 loop reads CASSTGRSGANVLTF. CDR3 DNA sequence: TGTGCCAGCTCAACAGGGCGCTCTGGGGCCAACGTCCTGACTTTC.

This clone occurred a few times. The chain has TRBV6-2 or TRBV6-3 and TRBJ1-5, with D possibly matching TRBD1 (5 bases). Trimming cost V 4 bases and J 3 bases, with 10 bases left between them. Germline CDR1 MNHEY, CDR2 SVGEGT. The CDR3 length is 14 residues. CDR3 in amino acids: CASSFPGNNQPQHF. In DNA form, the CDR3 reads TGTGCCAGCAGTTTTCCAGGGAACAATCAGCCCCAGCATTTT.

V usage is TRBV28 and J usage is TRBJ2-3; 9 positions agree with TRBD1. The CDR3 covers 16 residues. The ends lost 5 bases at V and 4 bases at J; junction bases unmatched: 10. Germline-derived CDR1 and CDR2 are MDHEN and SYDVKM. The CDR3 is CASSPWGTGNADTQYF. The CDR3 nucleotides are TGTGCCAGCAGTCCTTGGGGGACAGGGAACGCAGATACGCAGTATTTT.

This clone was seen more than once but under ten times. V gene TRBV18 combines with J gene TRBJ1-1, with D maybe TRBD1 (5 bases). The V gene lost 2 bases and the J gene lost 11 bases, with 12 bases spanning the gap. The germline V gene encodes CDR1 KGHSH and CDR2 LQKENI. The CDR3 consists of 12 residues. The CDR3 region is CASSPGDSKAFF. In DNA, the CDR3 is TGTGCCAGCTCACCAGGGGACTCCAAGGCTTTCTTT.

The V call is TRBV7-9, the J call TRBJ2-5; possibly TRBD2 for D (5 bases). CDR3 length: 13 amino acids. The V and J ends lost 1 base and 5 bases respectively, with 8 bases between them. CDR1 and CDR2 (germline): SEHNR, FQNEAQ (reference sequence). CDR3 region: CASSLVRGETQYF. The CDR3, as DNA: TGTGCCAGCAGCTTAGTTCGCGGGGAGACCCAGTACTTC.

This chain connects TRBV27 to TRBJ2-6; possible D gene TRBD2, 6 bases. The V end lost 4 bases, the J end lost 0 bases, and 16 bases lay between the germline ends. Germline CDR1 and CDR2: MNHEY and SMNVEV (reference sequence). This CDR3 contains 18 residues. The DNA for the CDR3 is TGTGCCAGCAGTTCACGCCGGGACTGGAACTCTGGGGCCAACGTCCTGACTTTC. Protein: CASSSRRDWNSGANVLTF.

This clone turned up a few times. V is TRBV11-2 and J is TRBJ1-5; TRBD1 matches at 7 bases. J was trimmed by 0 bases and V by 4 bases; bases with no gene match: 3. Germline CDR1 is SGHAT and CDR2 is FQNNGV. The CDR3 length is 15 residues. This CDR3 is CASSSGQHSNQPQHF. The CDR3, as DNA: TGTGCCAGCAGCTCGGGACAGCATAGCAATCAGCCCCAGCATTTT.

J is TRBJ2-5 and V is TRBV5-4; D may be TRBD2 (6 bases). V was pared by 1 base and J by 3 bases, with 7 bases between. Looked up from germline, CDR1 is SGHNT and CDR2 is YYREEE (reference sequence). This CDR3 is 13 amino acids long. The CDR3 spells CASSLWGEETQYF. CDR3 bases: TGTGCCAGCAGCTTGTGGGGGGAAGAGACCCAGTACTTC. The variable domain in full, completed from reference TRBV5-4 and TRBJ2-5, reads ETGVTQSPTHLIKTRGQQVTLRCSSQSGHNTVSWYQQALGQGPQFIFQYYREEENGRGNFPPRFSGLQFPNYSSELNVNALELDDSALYLCASSLWGEETQYFGPGTRLLVL.

The chain carries TRBV5-5 and TRBJ2-5; 7 bases are shared with TRBD1. The CDR3 is made up of 16 amino acids. Unmatched junction bases numbered 13, after V lost 4 bases and J lost 4 bases. Germline V gene sequence: CDR1 SGHKS, CDR2 YYEKEE (reference sequence). The CDR3 nucleotides read TGTGCCAGCAGCCTTGAACAGGGGTTCCCTAGAGAGACCCAGTACTTC. Protein sequence: CASSLEQGFPRETQYF.

This chain links TRBV28 with TRBJ2-3; possibly TRBD2 for D (6 bases). The V end was cut by 5 bases, the J end by 2 bases, with 11 bases between. This CDR3 has 14 residues. Germline CDR1 MDHEN, CDR2 SYDVKM. CDR3 sequence: CASSPGTFTDTQYF. CDR3 DNA: TGTGCCAGCAGTCCGGGGACTTTCACAGATACGCAGTATTTT.

The chain recombines TRBV5-5 with TRBJ2-7; D uncertain. The CDR3 length is 15 residues. CDR1 is SGHKS, CDR2 YYEKEE, per germline (reference sequence). V dropped 7 bases and J dropped 0 bases, with 17 bases sitting between them. The chain's CDR3 is CASFRGEVISYEQYF. The CDR3 coding sequence is TGTGCCAGCTTCCGCGGTGAGGTGATCTCCTACGAGCAGTACTTC.

The table lists this clone with a count of one. The chain carries TRBV9 and TRBJ2-2; D may be TRBD1 (6 bases). This CDR3 is 17 amino acids long. CDR1 is SGDLS and CDR2 is YYNGEE in the germline V gene. Trimming stripped 0 bases from V and 2 bases from J, with 14 bases between. The CDR3 DNA is TGTGCCAGCAGCGTAGGAGGCAGGGGCCTAAACACCGGGGAGCTGTTTTTT. Translating gives CASSVGGRGLNTGELFF.

The chain has TRBV25-1 and TRBJ1-4, with 9 bases that match TRBD1. Germline values: CDR1 MGHDK, CDR2 SYGVNS. There are 17 residues in the CDR3. J was trimmed by 8 bases and V by 3 bases; bases with no gene match: 13. CDR3: CASSDREPGTGREKLFF. The CDR3 DNA reads TGTGCCAGCAGTGATCGGGAACCCGGGACAGGGCGCGAAAAACTGTTTTTT.

This chain connects TRBV5-6 to TRBJ2-2, with 7 bases matching TRBD2. V lost 6 bases to trimming and J lost 6 bases; unmatched junction nucleotides: 14. The length of the CDR3 is 16 residues. Germline V gene sequence: CDR1 SGHDT, CDR2 YYEEEE. The DNA for the CDR3 is TGTGCCAGCAACTCCAAGACGACTAGCCCCTCCGGGGAGCTGTTTTTT. It encodes CASNSKTTSPSGELFF.

This chain connects TRBV28 to TRBJ1-2; D is possibly TRBD1 (6 bases). Germline lookup yields CDR1 MDHEN and CDR2 SYDVKM. This CDR3 has 15 amino acids. Trimming pared 5 bases from V and 2 bases from J, leaving 15 bases between. The CDR3 region is CASSRYRAPNYGYTF. The CDR3 DNA reads as TGTGCCAGCAGTCGATACAGGGCTCCCAACTATGGCTACACCTTC.

This clone was seen only once. The rearrangement uses TRBV6-5 and TRBJ2-3; 8 bases match TRBD1. The CDR3 length is 15 residues. V shed 11 bases and J 1 base; nucleotides not matched to a gene: 11. Looked up from germline, CDR1 is MNHEY and CDR2 is SVGAGI. The CDR3 DNA is TGTGCCGGACAGGGAGGCCTCCTCCGCACAGATACGCAGTATTTT. Amino acid sequence: CAGQGGLLRTDTQYF.

This clone was observed a few times. The V gene is TRBV27, the J gene TRBJ1-6; 8 positions match TRBD1. V dropped 8 bases and J dropped 11; count of bases not matched to a gene: 14. CDR1 is MNHEY, CDR2 SMNVEV, per germline (reference sequence). The CDR3 consists of 15 residues. DNA for the CDR3: TGTGCCAGCTTCTCGACAGGGGTCGGTAGGGCACCCCTCCACTTT. Translated: CASFSTGVGRAPLHF.

V and J are TRBV4-1 and TRBJ2-5, with 8 positions matching TRBD1. J gave up 2 bases and V 2 bases, and 4 bases lay outside the gene matches. This CDR3 comprises 15 residues. The V gene's germline CDR1 is MGHRA and CDR2 YSYEKL. The CDR3 DNA follows: TGCGCCAGCAGCCAATCCGGGGACAGGCAAGAGACCCAGTACTTC. It translates to CASSQSGDRQETQYF.

Here the CDR3 reads CASSLAGNNYNEQFF. CDR3 DNA: TGTGCCAGCAGCTTGGCGGGAAATAACTACAATGAGCAGTTCTTC. This sequence joins TRBV5-6 and TRBJ2-1; D is possibly TRBD2 (5 bases). CDR1 SGHDT and CDR2 YYEEEE come from the germline V gene. The germline V and J ends were trimmed by 0 bases and 3 bases, with 10 bases remaining between them. CDR3 size: 15 residues.